The T cell receptor (beta chain) under discussion was sequenced for a study of blood T cell repertoires in COVID-19. At the level of the study: Sources were T cells, B-cell-depleted T cells, or PBMCs; the material itself was cDNA or gDNA.

Source study methods: Amplification with reference gene primers provided the estimates of nucleated cell counts. TCRdb's table, derived via immunoSEQ multiplex PCR, lists solely in-frame clones and lacks some. Clone size and the V and J calls come from that table; the DNA yielded D and trimming. The table includes 40,000 to 50,000 clones, approximately 83% detected once. The V end lost 2 bases, the J end lost 0 bases, and 23 bases lay between the germline ends. This CDR3 region has 20 residues. Germline V gene sequence: CDR1 MNHNS, CDR2 SASEGT. The receptor comes from an elderly woman with acute or convalescent COVID-19. The sequencing input was peripheral blood. The chain is built from TRBV6-1 and TRBJ1-5, with D perhaps matching TRBD1 (5 bases). The CDR3 sequence is CASSEKRGEWGLLSNQPQHF. For the CDR3, the DNA is TGTGCCAGCAGTGAAAAAAGGGGCGAGTGGGGCCTCCTTAGCAATCAGCCCCAGCATTTT.